One sample yielded the 18 T cell receptor beta chains listed below, sequenced in a study of blood T cell repertoires in COVID-19. Clones were sequenced by immunoSEQ multiplex PCR, and TCRdb holds only the in-frame ones, with some missing. The sample contains 130,000 to 150,000 clones, about 87% of which appear only once. The sequenced sample was peripheral blood. The receptor source for this set is a woman aged 45-59 years with active or convalescent COVID-19.

The rearrangement uses TRBV27 and TRBJ1-1; possibly TRBD1 for D (5 bases). The V and J ends lost 2 bases and 6 bases respectively, with 10 bases between them. The CDR3 covers 13 residues. Germline V gives CDR1 MNHEY, CDR2 SMNVEV (reference sequence). CDR3 region: CASSLVGHPEAFF. The CDR3 DNA sequence: TGTGCCAGCAGTTTAGTCGGACACCCTGAAGCTTTCTTT.

This rearrangement joins TRBV7-2 to TRBJ1-4, with no clear D. The CDR3 spans 14 residues. Deletions cut 5 bases from V and 3 bases from J, with 10 bases between. Germline lookup yields CDR1 SGHTA and CDR2 FQGNSA. The chain's CDR3 is CASSLSGSNEKLFF. CDR3 sequence (DNA): TGTGCCAGCAGCCTTTCGGGGTCTAATGAAAAACTGTTTTTT.

The rearrangement joins TRBV30 to TRBJ1-1; tentative D call: TRBD1 (6 bases). The V gene lost 3 bases and the J gene lost 7 bases, with 12 bases spanning the gap. The germline V gene has CDR1 GTSNPN and CDR2 SVGIG (reference sequence). The CDR3 consists of 12 residues. The CDR3 protein is CAWRAGQLEAFF. CDR3 DNA sequence: TGTGCCTGGAGGGCCGGACAGCTTGAAGCTTTCTTT.

V gene TRBV9 combines with J gene TRBJ2-5; TRBD2 agrees at 9 bases. The CDR3 spans 16 residues. Germline lookup yields CDR1 SGDLS and CDR2 YYNGEE. The J segment lost 2 bases and the V segment lost 0 bases, leaving 5 bases of the junction unmatched. CDR3 nucleotides: TGTGCCAGCAGCGTAGGACTAGCGGTTACACAAGAGACCCAGTACTTC. Protein product: CASSVGLAVTQETQYF.

This chain uses TRBV5-1 with TRBJ1-3; 7 bases fit TRBD1. With V trimmed by 3 bases and J by 0 bases, 0 bases remained unmatched. Germline CDR1 and CDR2: SGHRS and YFSETQ. The CDR3 is 14 amino acids. The CDR3 nucleotides are TGCGCCAGCAGCTCAGGGGGCTCTGGAAACACCATATATTTT. Its translation: CASSSGGSGNTIYF. The whole variable domain, filled in from reference TRBV5-1 and TRBJ1-3, reads KAGVTQTPRYLIKTRGQQVTLSCSPISGHRSVSWYQQTPGQGLQFLFEYFSETQRNKGNFPGRFSGRQFSNSRSEMNVSTLELGDSALYLCASSSGGSGNTIYFGEGSWLTVV.

The chain couples TRBV3-1 (or the pseudogene TRBV3-2) to TRBJ2-7, with 8 bases fitting TRBD2. The V gene's germline CDR1 is LGHDT and CDR2 YNNKEL (reference sequence). The CDR3 runs to 15 residues. V lost 3 bases, J lost 6 bases, and 10 bases stayed unmatched. The CDR3 loop is CASSQQPGLGSEQYF. The CDR3 DNA reads TGTGCCAGCAGCCAGCAGCCGGGACTAGGGAGCGAGCAGTACTTC.

As to this clone: Other DNA sequences in the same sample also yield this CDR3. This chain joins TRBV4-1 and TRBJ2-2; D might be TRBD2 (5 bases). The CDR3 loop spans 16 amino acids. V lost 6 bases to trimming and J lost 4 bases, with 18 bases between them. The germline gives CDR1 MGHRA, CDR2 YSYEKL. Written as DNA, the CDR3 is TGCGCCAGCAGTAATGTCGGGGAGAGTTTCACCGGGGAGCTGTTTTTT. This translates into CASSNVGESFTGELFF.

The chain joins TRBV28 to TRBJ1-1, with D hard to call. Germline V lookup: CDR1 MDHEN, CDR2 SYDVKM. With 6 bases removed from V and 2 bases from J, the gap between germline ends came to 10 bases. The CDR3 sequence is 13 residues long. The CDR3 region has the DNA TGTGCCAGCAGGGAGGATGTAAACACTGAAGCTTTCTTT. Residues: CASREDVNTEAFF.

This sequence joins TRBV24-1 and TRBJ1-2, with 8 bases lining up with TRBD1. V was clipped by 3 bases and J by 5 bases; unmatched bases: 4. CDR1 is KGHDR, CDR2 SFDVKD, per germline. The CDR3 sequence is 14 residues long. This CDR3 is CATSDIQGAYGYTF. DNA of the CDR3: TGTGCCACCAGTGATATTCAGGGGGCATATGGCTACACCTTC.

CDR3 residues: CASSLKSSGQETQYF. The CDR3 nucleotides read TGTGCCAGCAGCTTAAAGTCTAGCGGACAAGAGACCCAGTACTTC. The V call is TRBV7-2, the J call TRBJ2-5, with 7 positions matching TRBD2. This CDR3 has 15 amino acids. V trimming: 2 bases; J trimming: 2 bases; junction bases outside the gene matches: 5. Germline CDR1 reads SGHTA; CDR2 reads FQGNSA.

The chain uses TRBV9 and TRBJ2-1; 11 positions agree with TRBD2. Germline assignment: CDR1 SGDLS and CDR2 YYNGEE. This CDR3 is built from 16 residues. Trimming took 3 bases from V and 7 from J; bases not matched to a gene: 9. DNA for the CDR3: TGTGCCAGCAGCGGCCTAGGACTAGCGGGTATGAATGAGCAGTTCTTC. This codes for CASSGLGLAGMNEQFF.

The CDR3: CASSDASGGADTQYF. CDR3 nucleotides: TGTGCCAGCAGTGACGCTAGCGGGGGGGCAGATACGCAGTATTTT. The V call is TRBV2, the J call TRBJ2-3, with 12 bases fitting TRBD2. The length of the CDR3 is 15 residues. Germline values: CDR1 SNHLY, CDR2 FYNNEI. The V gene end was trimmed by 3 bases and the J gene end by 4 bases; junction bases not matched to a gene: 2.

V usage is TRBV10-3 and J usage is TRBJ2-7, with 7 bases matching TRBD1. Trimming removed 0 bases from V and 6 bases from J; junction bases left unmatched: 11. Germline-derived CDR1 and CDR2 are ENHRY and SYGVKD. CDR3 length equals 16 residues. The CDR3 DNA reads as TGTGCCATCAGTGAGTCGGGGAGACAGGGTATGGGCGAGCAGTACTTC. This codes for CAISESGRQGMGEQYF.

The table lists this clone with a count of one. This chain joins TRBV28 and TRBJ1-1, with D unclear. Germline CDR1 and CDR2: MDHEN and SYDVKM. This CDR3 has 11 amino acids. The DNA of the CDR3 is TGTGTGGCAATCATGAACACTGAAGCTTTCTTT. As protein: CVAIMNTEAFF.

The chain has TRBV2 and TRBJ1-2; D uncertain. CDR1 and CDR2 (germline): SNHLY, FYNNEI. V was shortened by 6 bases and J by 4 bases, with 9 bases between the two germline ends. This CDR3 region has 12 residues. CDR3 in DNA: TGTGCCAGCAGCCCCGCGGCCTATGGCTACACCTTC. It yields the protein CASSPAAYGYTF.

This clone was observed a few times. This same CDR3 is encoded by further DNA sequences in the sample. This chain joins TRBV9 and TRBJ2-7; D possibly corresponds to TRBD2 (6 bases). CDR1 SGDLS and CDR2 YYNGEE come from the germline V gene. The CDR3 length is 14 residues. Trimming pared 2 bases from V and 0 bases from J, leaving 9 bases between. In DNA form, the CDR3 reads TGTGCCAGCAGCGTCGGGACTTACTCCTACGAGCAGTACTTC. This translates into CASSVGTYSYEQYF.

The V and J genes are TRBV19 and TRBJ2-1; 10 bases map to TRBD1. V shed 4 bases and J 0 bases; nucleotides not matched to a gene: 9. The germline CDR1 and CDR2 sequences are LNHDA and SQIVND (reference sequence). This CDR3 has 18 residues. CDR3 coding DNA: TGTGCCAGTAGTACCCCCGGGACAGGGGCCCTCTCCTACAATGAGCAGTTCTTC. Protein sequence: CASSTPGTGALSYNEQFF. Based on the CDR3 plus reference TRBV19 and TRBJ2-1, the full variable domain is DGGITQSPKYLFRKEGQNVTLSCEQNLNHDAMYWYRQDPGQGLRLIYYSQIVNDFQKGDIAEGYSVSREKKESFPLTVTSAQKNPTAFYLCASSTPGTGALSYNEQFFGPGTRLTVL.

This clone was found once. The chain joins TRBV6-2 or TRBV6-3 to TRBJ2-1; TRBD2 aligns across 8 bases. With 0 bases clipped from V and 6 bases from J, the junction kept 4 bases outside the gene matches. The germline CDR1 and CDR2 sequences are MNHEY and SVGEGT. CDR3 length: 15 residues. The CDR3 here is CASSYSTSAPNEQFF. The DNA of the CDR3 is TGTGCCAGCAGTTACTCGACTAGCGCCCCCAATGAGCAGTTCTTC.